Listed below are T cell receptor beta chains from one sample, sequenced in a study of shared clonotypes between healthy human individuals. TCRdb's table, derived via immunoSEQ multiplex PCR, lists solely in-frame clones and lacks some. The data contain over a million clones, 96% of them singletons. Specimen: naive CD4+ T cells sorted from blood. These receptor sequences come from a man aged 30-40 years in good health. Each CDR3 is given with its conserved first and last residue. D genes are given only for firm matches. Rows may omit the clone size; those that give it use once, few, many or a size class.

TRBD2 NA TRBJ2-7 TRBV7-2 16 TGTGCCAGCAGCTTAGCGTGGCGGGGAGGGCTTGACGAGCAGTACTTC CASSLAWRGGLDEQYF
TRBD1 NA TRBJ2-5 TRBV14 16 TGTGCCAGCAGCCGGACAGGGGGCAAAAGTAGGGAGACCCAGTACTTC CASSRTGGKSRETQYF
NA NA TRBJ2-1 TRBV13 12 TGTGCCAGCAGCAATGACCACAATGAGCAGTTCTTC CASSNDHNEQFF
NA NA TRBJ1-2 TRBV29-1 12 TGCAGCGTGGGGACCGTAAACTATGGCTACACCTTC CSVGTVNYGYTF
NA NA TRBJ2-7 TRBV6-5 15 TGTGCCAGCAGAAGAGGACAATTCAACTCCTACGAGCAGTACTTC CASRRGQFNSYEQYF
NA NA TRBJ1-3 TRBV7-9 15 TGTGCCAGCAGCGACACGCGGGGCCCTGGAAACACCATATATTTT CASSDTRGPGNTIYF
NA NA TRBJ1-1 TRBV19 15 TGTGCCAGTAGTATAGGTGGCAGTCGATACACTGAAGCTTTCTTT CASSIGGSRYTEAFF
NA once TRBJ2-7 TRBV10-2 12 TGCGCCACCTCAGGGGTCACCTACGAGCAGTACTTC CATSGVTYEQYF
NA NA TRBJ1-4 TRBV4-3 15 TGCGCCAGCAGCTCCCGACAGAGTAAAGATGAAAAACTGTTTTTT CASSSRQSKDEKLFF
NA NA TRBJ2-7 TRBV11-3 13 TGTGCCAGCAGCTTAGACCCCGGGAGCGAGCAGTACTTC CASSLDPGSEQYF
NA NA TRBJ2-2 TRBV6-5 12 TGTGCCAGCAGTTCACAGTTCGGGGAGCTGTTTTTT CASSSQFGELFF
NA NA TRBJ2-7 TRBV11-2 14 TGTGCCAGCAGCTTAGACATGGCCGTCAGCGAGCAGTACTTC CASSLDMAVSEQYF
TRBD1 NA TRBJ2-5 TRBV12-5 13 TGTGCTAGTGGTTTGACCCCTGACAGGGGAAAGTACTTC CASGLTPDRGKYF
TRBD2 NA TRBJ2-2 TRBV19 14 TGTGCCAGTAAACTAGCGGGAGTCACCGGGGAGCTGTTTTTT CASKLAGVTGELFF
NA NA TRBJ2-3 TRBV6-6 13 TGTGCCAGCAAGCCAGGGGAAACAGATACGCAGTATTTT CASKPGETDTQYF
NA NA TRBJ1-3 TRBV9 16 TGTGCCAGCAGCGTAGAGGAGGTGAGGACTGGAAACACCATATATTTT CASSVEEVRTGNTIYF
TRBD2 NA TRBJ2-1 TRBV5-5 18 TGTGCCAGCAGCCTCGGACTAGCGGGGGTCCCATCCTACAATGAGCAGTTCTTC CASSLGLAGVPSYNEQFF
TRBD2 NA TRBJ2-1 TRBV7-9 14 TGTGCCAGCAGCTTAGCGGGAGGGTCCAATGAGCAGTTCTTC CASSLAGGSNEQFF
TRBD2 NA TRBJ2-7 TRBV13 14 TGTGCCAGCAGCTTGACTAGCGGGAGCTACGAGCAGTACTTC CASSLTSGSYEQYF
TRBD2 NA TRBJ2-1 TRBV4-3 17 TGCGCCAGCAGCGGACACGCGACTAGCCTAAGACACAATGAGCAGTTCTTC CASSGHATSLRHNEQFF
NA NA TRBJ1-4 TRBV10-3 14 TGTGCCATCAGTGAGAGACCGGGGAATGAAAAACTGTTTTTT CAISERPGNEKLFF
NA NA TRBJ2-1 TRBV28 16 TGTGCCAGCGAAACTGCGGAGCGCACAACCTACAATGAGCAGTTCTTC CASETAERTTYNEQFF